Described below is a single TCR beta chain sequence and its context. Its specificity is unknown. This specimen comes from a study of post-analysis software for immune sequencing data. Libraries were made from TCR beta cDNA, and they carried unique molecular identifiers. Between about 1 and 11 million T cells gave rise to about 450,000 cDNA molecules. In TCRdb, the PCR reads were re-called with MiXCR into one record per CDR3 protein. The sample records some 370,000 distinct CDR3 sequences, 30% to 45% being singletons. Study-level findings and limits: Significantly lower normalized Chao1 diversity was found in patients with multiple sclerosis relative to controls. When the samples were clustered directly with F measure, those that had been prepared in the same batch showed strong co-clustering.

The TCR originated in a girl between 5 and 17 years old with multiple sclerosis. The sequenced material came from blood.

CDR3: CASSLDRGGGEQYF. For the CDR3, the DNA is TGTGCCAGCAGTTTAGACAGGGGAGGAGGCGAGCAGTACTTC. V gene TRBV27 combines with J gene TRBJ2-7; 8 bases are shared with TRBD1. Trimming cost V 2 bases and J 6 bases; bases outside gene matches: 6. Looked up from germline, CDR1 is MNHEY and CDR2 is SMNVEV (reference sequence). This CDR3 contains 14 residues.